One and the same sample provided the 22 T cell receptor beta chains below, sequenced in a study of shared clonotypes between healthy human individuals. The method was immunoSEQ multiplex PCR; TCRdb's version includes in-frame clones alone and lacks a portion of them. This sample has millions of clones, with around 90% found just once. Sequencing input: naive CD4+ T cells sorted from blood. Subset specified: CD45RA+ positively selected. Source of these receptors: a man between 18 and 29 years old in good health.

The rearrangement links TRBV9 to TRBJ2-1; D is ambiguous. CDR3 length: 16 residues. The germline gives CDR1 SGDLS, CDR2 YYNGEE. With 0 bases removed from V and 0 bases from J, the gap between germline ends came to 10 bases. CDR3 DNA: TGTGCCAGCAGCGTAGGGGGATTAATCTCCTACAATGAGCAGTTCTTC. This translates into CASSVGGLISYNEQFF.

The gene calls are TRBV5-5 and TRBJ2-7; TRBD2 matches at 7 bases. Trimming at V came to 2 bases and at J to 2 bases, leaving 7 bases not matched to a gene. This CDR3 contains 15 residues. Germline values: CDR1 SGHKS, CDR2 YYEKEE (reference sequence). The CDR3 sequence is CASSFSGEGPYEQYF. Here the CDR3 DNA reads TGTGCCAGCAGCTTTTCGGGGGAGGGGCCCTACGAGCAGTACTTC.

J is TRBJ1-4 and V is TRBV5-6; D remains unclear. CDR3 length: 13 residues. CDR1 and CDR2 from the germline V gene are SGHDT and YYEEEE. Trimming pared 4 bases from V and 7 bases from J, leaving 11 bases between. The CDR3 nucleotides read TGTGCCAGCAGCCCCGGGTGGGGTGAAAAACTGTTTTTT. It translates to CASSPGWGEKLFF. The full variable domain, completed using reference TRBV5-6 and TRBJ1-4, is DAGVTQSPTHLIKTRGQQVTLRCSPKSGHDTVSWYQQALGQGPQFIFQYYEEEERQRGNFPDRFSGHQFPNYSSELNVNALLLGDSALYLCASSPGWGEKLFFGSGTQLSVL.

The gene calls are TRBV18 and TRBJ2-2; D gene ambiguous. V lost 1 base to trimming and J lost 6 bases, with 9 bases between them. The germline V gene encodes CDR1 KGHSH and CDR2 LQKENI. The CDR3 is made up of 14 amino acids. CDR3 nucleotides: TGTGCCAGCTCACCACTACTCAGTGCCGGGGAGCTGTTTTTT. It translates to CASSPLLSAGELFF.

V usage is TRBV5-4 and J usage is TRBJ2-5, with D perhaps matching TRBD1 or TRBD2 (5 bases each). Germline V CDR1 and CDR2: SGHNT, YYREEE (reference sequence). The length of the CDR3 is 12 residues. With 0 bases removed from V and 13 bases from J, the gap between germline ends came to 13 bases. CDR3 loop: CASSLGDGKRYF. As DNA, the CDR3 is TGTGCCAGCAGCTTGGGGGACGGTAAGAGGTACTTC.

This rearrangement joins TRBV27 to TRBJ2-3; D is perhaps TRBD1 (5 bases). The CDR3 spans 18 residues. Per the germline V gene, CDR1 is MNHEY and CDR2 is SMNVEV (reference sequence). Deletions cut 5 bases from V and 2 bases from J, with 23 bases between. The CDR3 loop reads CASSPVGRQPGNTDTQYF. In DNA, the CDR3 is TGTGCCAGCAGTCCCGTAGGTCGACAACCAGGGAACACAGATACGCAGTATTTT.

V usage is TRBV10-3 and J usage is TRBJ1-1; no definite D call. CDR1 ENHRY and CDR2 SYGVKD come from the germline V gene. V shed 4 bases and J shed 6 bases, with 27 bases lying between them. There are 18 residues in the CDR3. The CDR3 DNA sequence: TGTGCCATCAGTGCCGGGAGCACCGGCCCCAAAATGGACGCTGAAGCTTTCTTT. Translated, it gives CAISAGSTGPKMDAEAFF.

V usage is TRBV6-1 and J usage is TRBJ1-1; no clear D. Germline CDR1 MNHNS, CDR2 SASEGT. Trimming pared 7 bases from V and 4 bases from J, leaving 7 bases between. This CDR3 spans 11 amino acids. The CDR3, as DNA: TGTGCCAGCACTCCAGCCACTGAAGCTTTCTTT. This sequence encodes CASTPATEAFF.

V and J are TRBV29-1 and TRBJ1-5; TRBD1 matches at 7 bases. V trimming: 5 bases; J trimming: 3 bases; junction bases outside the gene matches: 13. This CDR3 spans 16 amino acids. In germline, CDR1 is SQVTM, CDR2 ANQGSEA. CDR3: CSVILAGQKTNQPQHF. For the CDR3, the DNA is TGCAGCGTTATTTTGGCGGGACAGAAGACCAATCAGCCCCAGCATTTT.

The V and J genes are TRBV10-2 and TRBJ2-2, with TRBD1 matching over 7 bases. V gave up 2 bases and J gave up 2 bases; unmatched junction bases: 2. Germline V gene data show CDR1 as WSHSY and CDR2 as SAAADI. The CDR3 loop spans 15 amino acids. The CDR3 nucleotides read TGCGCCAGCAGTGAGCGGGACAGAAACACCGGGGAGCTGTTTTTT. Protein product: CASSERDRNTGELFF.

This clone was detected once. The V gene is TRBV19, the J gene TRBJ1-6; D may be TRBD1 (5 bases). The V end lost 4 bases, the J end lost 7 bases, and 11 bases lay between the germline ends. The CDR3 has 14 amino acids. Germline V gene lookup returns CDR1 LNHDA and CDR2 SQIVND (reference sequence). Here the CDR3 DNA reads TGTGCCAGTAGTAGGGGCCTGGGAAATTCACCCCTCCACTTT. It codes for CASSRGLGNSPLHF.

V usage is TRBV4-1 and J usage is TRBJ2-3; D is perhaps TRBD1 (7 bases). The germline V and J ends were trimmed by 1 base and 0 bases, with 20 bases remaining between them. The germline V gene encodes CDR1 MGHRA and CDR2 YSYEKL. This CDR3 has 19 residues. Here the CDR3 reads CASSQAYGQAAGSTDTQYF. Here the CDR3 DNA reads TGCGCCAGCAGCCAAGCGTACGGACAGGCCGCGGGGAGCACAGATACGCAGTATTTT.

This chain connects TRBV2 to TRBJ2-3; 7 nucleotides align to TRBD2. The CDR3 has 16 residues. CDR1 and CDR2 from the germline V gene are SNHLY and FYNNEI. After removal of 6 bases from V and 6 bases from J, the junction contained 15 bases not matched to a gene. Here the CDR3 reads CASSLAVAGNGDTQYF. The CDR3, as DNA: TGTGCCAGCAGCCTCGCGGTAGCGGGTAATGGGGATACGCAGTATTTT.

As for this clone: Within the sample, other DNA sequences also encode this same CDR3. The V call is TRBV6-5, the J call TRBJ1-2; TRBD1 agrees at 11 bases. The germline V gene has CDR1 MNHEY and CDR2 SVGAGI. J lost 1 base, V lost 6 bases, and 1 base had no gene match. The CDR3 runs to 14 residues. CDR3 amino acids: CASRGQGGNYGYTF. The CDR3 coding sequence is TGTGCCAGCAGGGGACAGGGGGGTAACTATGGCTACACCTTC.

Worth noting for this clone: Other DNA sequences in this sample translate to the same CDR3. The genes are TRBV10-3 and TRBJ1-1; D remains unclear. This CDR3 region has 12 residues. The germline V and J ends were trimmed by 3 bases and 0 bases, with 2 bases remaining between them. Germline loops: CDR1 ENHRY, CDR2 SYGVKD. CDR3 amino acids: CAISDLNTEAFF. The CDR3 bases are TGTGCCATCAGTGATCTGAACACTGAAGCTTTCTTT.

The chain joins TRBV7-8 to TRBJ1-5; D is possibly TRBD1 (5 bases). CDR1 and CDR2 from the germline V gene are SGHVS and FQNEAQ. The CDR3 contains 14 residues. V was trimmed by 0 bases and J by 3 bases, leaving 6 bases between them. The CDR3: CASSLARDNQPQHF. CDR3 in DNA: TGTGCCAGCAGCTTAGCCAGGGACAATCAGCCCCAGCATTTT. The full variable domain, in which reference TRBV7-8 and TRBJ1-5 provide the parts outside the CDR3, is GAGVSQSPRYKVAKRGQDVALRCDPISGHVSLFWYQQALGQGPEFLTYFQNEAQLDKSGLPSDRFFAERPEGSVSTLKIQRTQQEDSAVYLCASSLARDNQPQHFGDGTRLSIL.

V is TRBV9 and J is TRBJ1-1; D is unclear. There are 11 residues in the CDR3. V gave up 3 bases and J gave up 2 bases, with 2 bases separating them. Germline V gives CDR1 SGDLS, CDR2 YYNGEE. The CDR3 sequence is CASSGNTEAFF. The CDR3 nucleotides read TGTGCCAGCAGCGGCAACACTGAAGCTTTCTTT.

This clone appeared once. In DNA form, the CDR3 reads TGTGCCAGCAGCTTGGGAGGGGTCGGAGGAGAGACCCAGTACTTC. It encodes CASSLGGVGGETQYF. The gene calls are TRBV5-4 and TRBJ2-5; the D gene could be TRBD1 or TRBD2 (5 bases each). Trimming cost V 0 bases and J 4 bases, with 13 bases left between them. The CDR3 is made up of 15 amino acids. Germline V CDR1 and CDR2: SGHNT, YYREEE (reference sequence). The variable domain in full, completed from reference TRBV5-4 and TRBJ2-5, reads ETGVTQSPTHLIKTRGQQVTLRCSSQSGHNTVSWYQQALGQGPQFIFQYYREEENGRGNFPPRFSGLQFPNYSSELNVNALELDDSALYLCASSLGGVGGETQYFGPGTRLLVL.

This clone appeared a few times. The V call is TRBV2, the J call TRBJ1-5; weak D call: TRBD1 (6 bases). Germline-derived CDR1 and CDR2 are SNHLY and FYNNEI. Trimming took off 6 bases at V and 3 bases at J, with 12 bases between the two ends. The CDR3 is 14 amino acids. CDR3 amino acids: CASRPDRFNQPQHF. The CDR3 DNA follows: TGTGCCAGCAGGCCAGACAGGTTCAATCAGCCCCAGCATTTT.

The CDR3 protein is CASSGQAAADTQYF. Written as DNA, the CDR3 is TGTGCCAGCAGCGGACAGGCTGCAGCAGATACGCAGTATTTT. The chain combines TRBV9 with TRBJ2-3; weak D call: TRBD1 (6 bases). The CDR3 is made up of 14 amino acids. CDR1 is SGDLS and CDR2 is YYNGEE in the germline V gene. Trimming removed 3 bases from V and 4 bases from J, with 12 bases in between.

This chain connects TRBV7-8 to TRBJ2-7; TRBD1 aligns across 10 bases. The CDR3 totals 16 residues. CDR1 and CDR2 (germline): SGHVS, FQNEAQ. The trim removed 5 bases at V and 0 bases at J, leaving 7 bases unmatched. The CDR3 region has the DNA TGTGCCAGCAGCGAGGGACAGGGGACGAGCTCCTACGAGCAGTACTTC. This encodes CASSEGQGTSSYEQYF.

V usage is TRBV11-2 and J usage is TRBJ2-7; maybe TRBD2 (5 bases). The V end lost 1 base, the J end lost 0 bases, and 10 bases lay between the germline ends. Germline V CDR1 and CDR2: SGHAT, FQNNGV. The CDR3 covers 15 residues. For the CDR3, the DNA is TGTGCCAGCAGCTTAGTAGCGAGGAGCTCCTACGAGCAGTACTTC. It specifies CASSLVARSSYEQYF.